The 26 T cell receptor beta chains given below trace back to one sample, sequenced in a study of identical twins. TCRdb recomputed calls from the 5' RACE reads with MiXCR, one row per CDR3 protein. The table includes 420,000 or so distinct CDR3 sequences, approximately 17% detected once. The sample comprised naive T cells sorted from blood. These receptor sequences come from a man aged 50-60 years in good health.

The chain couples TRBV5-1 to TRBJ2-7; D tentatively reads TRBD1 or TRBD2 (5 bases each). The V gene lost 1 base and the J gene lost 4 bases, with 15 bases spanning the gap. The germline CDR1 and CDR2 sequences are SGHRS and YFSETQ. The CDR3 totals 15 residues. CDR3 region: CASSLSSGAQYEQYF. The CDR3 nucleotides read TGCGCCAGCAGCTTGTCATCCGGGGCGCAGTACGAGCAGTACTTC. Based on the CDR3 plus reference TRBV5-1 and TRBJ2-7, the full variable domain is KAGVTQTPRYLIKTRGQQVTLSCSPISGHRSVSWYQQTPGQGLQFLFEYFSETQRNKGNFPGRFSGRQFSNSRSEMNVSTLELGDSALYLCASSLSSGAQYEQYFGPGTRLTVT.

This clonotype came up a few times. The chain uses TRBV20-1 and TRBJ1-2; D perhaps matches TRBD1 (5 bases). Per the germline V gene, CDR1 is DFQATT and CDR2 is SNEGSKA (reference sequence). This CDR3 region has 13 residues. Trimming stripped 0 bases from V and 7 bases from J, with 12 bases between. CDR3 loop: CSARDPKGLGYTF. The CDR3 DNA sequence: TGCAGTGCTAGAGATCCGAAGGGGCTTGGCTACACCTTC.

The gene calls are TRBV20-1 and TRBJ2-5; 10 bases align to TRBD1. V trimming: 6 bases; J trimming: 5 bases; junction bases outside the gene matches: 9. CDR3 length: 14 amino acids. The germline gives CDR1 DFQATT, CDR2 SNEGSKA (reference sequence). CDR3 sequence (DNA): TGCAGTGCACCCCGACAGGGGGCCTTTGAGACCCAGTACTTC. Amino acid sequence: CSAPRQGAFETQYF.

V and J are TRBV20-1 and TRBJ2-6, with a possible D match to TRBD1 (6 bases). This CDR3 comprises 18 residues. CDR1 DFQATT and CDR2 SNEGSKA come from the germline V gene (reference sequence). The V gene lost 3 bases and the J gene lost 0 bases, with 18 bases spanning the gap. The CDR3: CSASGGKGYFSGANVLTF. For the CDR3, the DNA is TGCAGTGCTAGTGGGGGCAAAGGATACTTCTCTGGGGCCAACGTCCTGACTTTC.

There are many counts of this clonotype. The chain carries TRBV10-3 and TRBJ2-2, with 9 bases identical to TRBD2. Losses at the gene ends were 6 bases for V and 4 bases for J; bases not matched to a gene: 3. The germline V gene encodes CDR1 ENHRY and CDR2 SYGVKD. The CDR3 loop spans 14 amino acids. The CDR3 DNA is TGTGCCATCAGGAGTAGCGGGAGCACCGGGGAGCTGTTTTTT. Protein sequence: CAIRSSGSTGELFF.

This clonotype has just a few counts. The V and J genes are TRBV28 and TRBJ2-1, with 10 bases aligning to TRBD2. Germline loops: CDR1 MDHEN, CDR2 SYDVKM. This CDR3 contains 17 residues. After removal of 6 bases from V and 2 bases from J, the junction contained 10 bases not matched to a gene. The CDR3 loop is CASSMNLAGATYNEQFF. The CDR3 DNA is TGTGCCAGCAGCATGAACCTAGCGGGAGCAACCTACAATGAGCAGTTCTTC.

The sample holds a few counts of this clonotype. V and J are TRBV11-1 and TRBJ2-1, with a possible D match to TRBD1 (5 bases). V was pared by 7 bases and J by 9 bases, with 22 bases between. The CDR3 has 15 amino acids. Germline V gives CDR1 SGHAT, CDR2 FQDESV (reference sequence). The CDR3 sequence: CASNLGSVGHSEQFF. The CDR3 nucleotides are TGTGCCAGCAACCTGGGGTCGGTAGGACACAGTGAGCAGTTCTTC.

The rearrangement uses TRBV12-3 or TRBV12-4 and TRBJ2-1, with 14 bases matching TRBD2. With V trimmed by 0 bases and J by 7 bases, 2 bases remained unmatched. This CDR3 has 16 residues. The CDR3 region has the DNA TGTGCCAGCAGTTTAGCCGGACTAGCGGGGGGAAATGAGCAGTTCTTC. Translation: CASSLAGLAGGNEQFF.

V is TRBV10-3 and J is TRBJ1-6; possible D gene TRBD1, 5 bases. Germline loops: CDR1 ENHRY, CDR2 SYGVKD. V shed 2 bases and J shed 5 bases, with 13 bases lying between them. CDR3 size: 16 residues. The CDR3 DNA reads TGTGCCATCAGTGAGGTAGGGGCAGAGGATAATTCACCCCTCCACTTT. It translates to CAISEVGAEDNSPLHF.

The V and J genes are TRBV27 and TRBJ2-7; maybe TRBD2 (5 bases). Germline loops: CDR1 MNHEY, CDR2 SMNVEV (reference sequence). V lost 3 bases and J 2 bases, leaving 11 bases between the germline ends. The CDR3 length is 14 residues. The CDR3 bases are TGTGCCAGCAGTTTGACGGACTCTCCCTACGAGCAGTACTTC. It is translated as CASSLTDSPYEQYF.

The chain is built from TRBV29-1 and TRBJ1-3, with 8 bases that match TRBD1. CDR3 length: 13 amino acids. Germline V CDR1 and CDR2: SQVTM, ANQGSEA. The CDR3 sequence: CAGQVNSGNTIYF. The CDR3 bases are TGCGCGGGACAGGTAAACTCTGGAAACACCATATATTTT.

The chain has TRBV25-1 and TRBJ1-5; D is perhaps TRBD1 (5 bases). Between the trimmed V and J ends, which lost 1 base and 7 bases, there was a span of 14 bases. CDR1 is MGHDK, CDR2 SYGVNS, per germline. This CDR3 spans 15 amino acids. CDR3 bases: TGTGCCAGCAGTGAATCAGGGTGGGTGGGCCAGCCCCAGCATTTT. Its protein is CASSESGWVGQPQHF. Complete variable domain (other parts from reference TRBV25-1 and TRBJ1-5): EADIYQTPRYLVIGTGKKITLECSQTMGHDKMYWYQQDPGMELHLIHYSYGVNSTEKGDLSSESTVSRIRTEHFPLTLESARPSHTSQYLCASSESGWVGQPQHFGDGTRLSIL.

V usage is TRBV12-3 or TRBV12-4 and J usage is TRBJ2-7, with TRBD1 identical over 9 bases. The CDR3 loop spans 16 amino acids. V lost 6 bases to trimming and J lost 4 bases; unmatched junction nucleotides: 13. This CDR3 reads CASSPPGTGPLYEQYF. CDR3 nucleotide sequence: TGTGCCAGCAGCCCTCCCGGGACAGGGCCTTTATACGAGCAGTACTTC.

This clonotype was seen more than once but under ten times. The J gene is TRBJ2-2, the V gene TRBV29-1, with D hard to call. The ends were cut back, 7 bases at V and 1 base at J, with 4 bases in the middle. Germline V gene data show CDR1 as SQVTM and CDR2 as ANQGSEA. This CDR3 contains 11 residues. The CDR3 coding sequence is TGCAGCGCACAGAACACCGGGGAGCTGTTTTTT. Translating it yields CSAQNTGELFF.

The rearrangement joins TRBV20-1 to TRBJ2-7; 7 bases match TRBD2. The germline CDR1 and CDR2 sequences are DFQATT and SNEGSKA (reference sequence). Unmatched junction bases numbered 7, after V lost 3 bases and J lost 2 bases. The CDR3 sequence is 14 residues long. CDR3 coding DNA: TGCAGTGCTAGTCCCGGGGGGAATACCTACGAGCAGTACTTC. It codes for CSASPGGNTYEQYF.

The chain links TRBV6-1 to TRBJ2-3, with D tentatively TRBD2 (5 bases). Germline V gene sequence: CDR1 MNHNS, CDR2 SASEGT. Trimming removed 4 bases at V and 5 bases at J, with 10 bases between. The CDR3 loop spans 13 amino acids. The CDR3 region has the DNA TGTGCCAGCAGTGCCATCCGGGGAGATACGCAGTATTTT. Its protein is CASSAIRGDTQYF.

The chain carries TRBV7-9 and TRBJ2-7, with 8 bases that match TRBD2. The CDR3 contains 16 residues. Germline loops: CDR1 SEHNR, CDR2 FQNEAQ (reference sequence). V lost 1 base and J lost 5; bases outside the gene matches: 10. CDR3 DNA sequence: TGTGCCAGCAGCTTAGGGGGCGGGAGGATATTCGACGAGCAGTACTTC. This encodes CASSLGGGRIFDEQYF.

The CDR3 spells CASSSASGASEQFF. The CDR3 DNA follows: TGTGCCAGCAGCTCCGCTAGCGGAGCCAGTGAGCAGTTCTTC. The genes are TRBV7-2 and TRBJ2-1; TRBD2 matches at 7 bases. Looked up from germline, CDR1 is SGHTA and CDR2 is FQGNSA. The CDR3 has 14 residues. With 4 bases clipped from V and 9 bases from J, the junction kept 9 bases outside the gene matches.

This clonotype was found many times. The rearrangement links TRBV19 to TRBJ1-6; D is uncertain. The CDR3 totals 16 residues. V dropped 2 bases and J dropped 1 base, with 9 bases sitting between them. Germline CDR1 LNHDA, CDR2 SQIVND (reference sequence). DNA for the CDR3: TGTGCCAGTAGTATACGGGCAGGATCCTATAATTCACCCCTCCACTTT. This encodes CASSIRAGSYNSPLHF.

This clonotype was detected many times. The V call is TRBV7-8, the J call TRBJ2-7; D call uncertain. The CDR3 is made up of 13 amino acids. The V gene lost 1 base and the J gene lost 4 bases, with 8 bases spanning the gap. Germline CDR1 SGHVS, CDR2 FQNEAQ. The CDR3 bases are TGTGCCAGCAGCTTAGTGTACCGGTACGAGCAGTACTTC. Translating it yields CASSLVYRYEQYF. The whole variable domain, filled in from reference TRBV7-8 and TRBJ2-7, reads GAGVSQSPRYKVAKRGQDVALRCDPISGHVSLFWYQQALGQGPEFLTYFQNEAQLDKSGLPSDRFFAERPEGSVSTLKIQRTQQEDSAVYLCASSLVYRYEQYFGPGTRLTVT.

The chain joins TRBV4-3 to TRBJ2-1; D is unresolved. V was shortened by 0 bases and J by 0 bases, with 6 bases between the two germline ends. The CDR3 is made up of 15 amino acids. Germline CDR1 and CDR2: LGHNA and YSLEER. The CDR3 region is CASSQDGTSYNEQFF. Here the CDR3 DNA reads TGCGCCAGCAGCCAAGACGGAACCTCCTACAATGAGCAGTTCTTC.

V and J are TRBV6-2 or TRBV6-3 and TRBJ1-1; the match to TRBD1 covers 8 bases. After removal of 4 bases from V and 5 bases from J, the junction contained 9 bases not matched to a gene. The CDR3 has 15 amino acids. Germline lookup yields CDR1 MNHEY and CDR2 SVGEGT. CDR3 residues: CASSFPQGARTEAFF. The CDR3 DNA follows: TGTGCCAGCAGTTTCCCTCAGGGGGCGCGAACTGAAGCTTTCTTT.

V and J are TRBV12-3 or TRBV12-4 and TRBJ2-3; TRBD1 might be the D (5 bases). V shed 5 bases and J shed 3 bases, with 15 bases lying between them. The length of the CDR3 is 15 residues. The CDR3 sequence is CASSPDSLRTDTQYF. The CDR3 DNA follows: TGTGCCAGCAGTCCCGACAGCCTACGGACAGATACGCAGTATTTT.

This clonotype was seen at least ten times. The gene calls are TRBV5-1 and TRBJ2-1; D gene unclear. The CDR3 length is 14 residues. Germline V gene lookup returns CDR1 SGHRS and CDR2 YFSETQ. The germline V and J ends were trimmed by 3 bases and 4 bases, with 11 bases remaining between them. The CDR3 DNA reads TGCGCCAGCAGCTGGGATAGCACGTACAATGAGCAGTTCTTC. The encoded protein is CASSWDSTYNEQFF.

This clonotype occurred many times. This chain joins TRBV5-1 and TRBJ2-3, with a weak D call TRBD1 (7 bases). The V and J ends lost 1 base and 6 bases respectively, with 15 bases between them. Germline values: CDR1 SGHRS, CDR2 YFSETQ. The CDR3 loop spans 15 amino acids. This CDR3 is CASSLQGGSGDTQYF. The CDR3, as DNA: TGCGCCAGCAGCTTGCAGGGGGGCAGTGGGGATACGCAGTATTTT. Drawing the rest from reference TRBV5-1 and TRBJ2-3, the complete variable domain is KAGVTQTPRYLIKTRGQQVTLSCSPISGHRSVSWYQQTPGQGLQFLFEYFSETQRNKGNFPGRFSGRQFSNSRSEMNVSTLELGDSALYLCASSLQGGSGDTQYFGPGTRLTVL.

The chain employs TRBV27 and TRBJ2-3; D possibly corresponds to TRBD1 (5 bases). Looked up from germline, CDR1 is MNHEY and CDR2 is SMNVEV (reference sequence). CDR3 size: 11 residues. The germline V and J ends were trimmed by 2 bases and 8 bases, with 5 bases remaining between them. CDR3 region: CASSLGATQYF. In DNA form, the CDR3 reads TGTGCCAGCAGTTTAGGGGCTACGCAGTATTTT.